A selection of T cell receptor beta chains follows, all from one sample in a study of post-analysis software for immune sequencing data. Each CDR3 protein is one row after TCRdb ran MiXCR on the PCR reads. The sample includes approximately 260,000 distinct CDR3 sequences, 35% to 40% of them seen just once. The sequenced sample consisted of blood. These receptors were obtained from a girl under 18 with multiple sclerosis. The CDR3 runs from the conserved cysteine through the conserved F or W. D genes are given only for firm matches. Size is stated for part of the rows, as once, few or many counts, or as a class when the clone is expanded.

CDR3 length: 15; J gene: TRBJ1-1; clone size: few; V gene: TRBV7-9; D gene: -; CDR3 DNA: TGTGCCAGCAGCCAATCGGGGGCCCATTCGACTGAAGCTTTCTTT; CDR3 protein: CASSQSGAHSTEAFF
CDR3 length: 15; J gene: TRBJ2-3; clone size: many; V gene: TRBV7-2; D gene: -; CDR3 DNA: TGTGCCAGCAGCTCCCAGGTCGGGAGCACAGATACGCAGTATTTT; CDR3 protein: CASSSQVGSTDTQYF
CDR3 length: 13; J gene: TRBJ2-1; clone size: many; V gene: TRBV12-3/TRBV12-4; D gene: -; CDR3 DNA: TGTGCCAGCAGTGGTCGCGCCCCCAATGAGCAGTTCTTC; CDR3 protein: CASSGRAPNEQFF
CDR3 length: 14; J gene: TRBJ1-6; clone size: -; V gene: TRBV7-3; D gene: -; CDR3 DNA: TGTGCCAGCAGCCCAACCTCCGTAGGATCACCCCTCCACTTT; CDR3 protein: CASSPTSVGSPLHF
CDR3 length: 13; J gene: TRBJ2-7; clone size: many; V gene: TRBV7-9; D gene: -; CDR3 DNA: TGTGCCAGCAGCCCGGACGGGGGCTACGAGCAGTACTTC; CDR3 protein: CASSPDGGYEQYF
CDR3 length: 16; J gene: TRBJ2-3; clone size: -; V gene: TRBV5-1; D gene: -; CDR3 DNA: TGCGCCAGCAGTTTGGGGCAGAGGGGGAAGGGGGATACGCAGTATTTT; CDR3 protein: CASSLGQRGKGDTQYF
CDR3 length: 14; J gene: TRBJ2-4; clone size: many; V gene: TRBV5-1; D gene: -; CDR3 DNA: TGCGCCAGCAGCTTGGAAAGCAGGAGAAACATTCAGTACTTC; CDR3 protein: CASSLESRRNIQYF
CDR3 length: 13; J gene: TRBJ2-1; clone size: many; V gene: TRBV20-1; D gene: TRBD2; CDR3 DNA: TGCAGTGCTAGGGAAAGCGGGAGAGGTGAGCAGTTCTTC; CDR3 protein: CSARESGRGEQFF
CDR3 length: 14; J gene: TRBJ2-5; clone size: few; V gene: TRBV19; D gene: TRBD1; CDR3 DNA: TGTGCCAGTAGTAGACAGGGGGCGGAGGAGACCCAGTACTTC; CDR3 protein: CASSRQGAEETQYF
CDR3 length: 16; J gene: TRBJ2-5; clone size: -; V gene: TRBV20-1; D gene: TRBD2; CDR3 DNA: TGCAGTGCCACGGATAGGCTAGCGGGGGTTCGGGAGACCCAGTACTTC; CDR3 protein: CSATDRLAGVRETQYF
CDR3 length: 13; J gene: TRBJ2-5; clone size: many; V gene: TRBV15; D gene: -; CDR3 DNA: TGTGCCACCAGCTCCTCCAGGGGAGAGACCCAGTACTTC; CDR3 protein: CATSSSRGETQYF
CDR3 length: 12; J gene: TRBJ2-3; clone size: many; V gene: TRBV29-1; D gene: -; CDR3 DNA: TGCAGCGTCGGCATTTTAGCAGATACGCAGTATTTT; CDR3 protein: CSVGILADTQYF
CDR3 length: 15; J gene: TRBJ2-3; clone size: many; V gene: TRBV29-1; D gene: -; CDR3 DNA: TGCAGCGTTGCCGGGACTCTCGAGCCCACAGATACGCAGTATTTT; CDR3 protein: CSVAGTLEPTDTQYF
CDR3 length: 13; J gene: TRBJ2-2; clone size: -; V gene: TRBV29-1; D gene: -; CDR3 DNA: TGCAGCGTTGAGGGGAAGGCCACCGGGGAGCTGTTTTTT; CDR3 protein: CSVEGKATGELFF
CDR3 length: 14; J gene: TRBJ2-3; clone size: many; V gene: TRBV9; D gene: -; CDR3 DNA: TGTGCCAGCAGCGTACAGGGGCGCACAGATACGCAGTATTTT; CDR3 protein: CASSVQGRTDTQYF
CDR3 length: 15; J gene: TRBJ2-5; clone size: many; V gene: TRBV7-2; D gene: TRBD1; CDR3 DNA: TGTGCCAGCAGACATGACAGGGGCCGGGAAGAGACCCAGTACTTC; CDR3 protein: CASRHDRGREETQYF
CDR3 length: 14; J gene: TRBJ2-3; clone size: many; V gene: TRBV5-1; D gene: -; CDR3 DNA: TGCGCCAGCAGATCGGGGACTAGCACAGATACGCAGTATTTT; CDR3 protein: CASRSGTSTDTQYF
CDR3 length: 20; J gene: TRBJ2-2; clone size: -; V gene: TRBV20-1; D gene: TRBD2; CDR3 DNA: TGCAGTGCTAGAGCCCAAATGGAACTAGCGGGAGGACGCAACACCGGGGAGCGGTTTTTT; CDR3 protein: CSARAQMELAGGRNTGERFF
CDR3 length: 14; J gene: TRBJ2-5; clone size: many; V gene: TRBV28; D gene: TRBD1; CDR3 DNA: TGTGCCAGCAGGGGACAGGGGGCTGGGGAGACCCAGTACTTC; CDR3 protein: CASRGQGAGETQYF
CDR3 length: 12; J gene: TRBJ1-3; clone size: -; V gene: TRBV20-1; D gene: -; CDR3 DNA: TGCAGTGCTAGATCGGGATTTGACACCATATATTTT; CDR3 protein: CSARSGFDTIYF
CDR3 length: 16; J gene: TRBJ2-3; clone size: -; V gene: TRBV20-1; D gene: TRBD2; CDR3 DNA: TGCAGTGCTAGAGACCCACTAGCGGGGGGGACAGATACGCAGTATTTT; CDR3 protein: CSARDPLAGGTDTQYF
CDR3 length: 18; J gene: TRBJ2-4; clone size: -; V gene: TRBV12-3/TRBV12-4; D gene: TRBD2; CDR3 DNA: TGTGCCAGCAGTTTAGGTCCGGGAGGGGGAGAGGCGTGGAACATTCAGTACTTC; CDR3 protein: CASSLGPGGGEAWNIQYF
CDR3 length: 11; J gene: TRBJ1-4; clone size: few; V gene: TRBV29-1; D gene: -; CDR3 DNA: TGCAGCGTTGGTTGGAATGAAAAACTGTTTTTT; CDR3 protein: CSVGWNEKLFF
CDR3 length: 14; J gene: TRBJ2-7; clone size: few; V gene: TRBV18; D gene: TRBD1; CDR3 DNA: TGTGCCAGCTCACCCGGGGACAGCACCTACGAGCAGTACTTC; CDR3 protein: CASSPGDSTYEQYF
CDR3 length: 12; J gene: TRBJ2-7; clone size: -; V gene: TRBV29-1; D gene: -; CDR3 DNA: TGCAGCGTTACCCTAAGGTCGTACGAGCAGTACTTC; CDR3 protein: CSVTLRSYEQYF
CDR3 length: 11; J gene: TRBJ2-1; clone size: many; V gene: TRBV2; D gene: -; CDR3 DNA: TGTGCCAGCAGTAGGGATTGGAAGCAGTTCTTC; CDR3 protein: CASSRDWKQFF
CDR3 length: 14; J gene: TRBJ2-5; clone size: many; V gene: TRBV5-1; D gene: -; CDR3 DNA: TGCGCCAGCAGCGGTCGAAGGAAAAAGGAGACCCAGTACTTC; CDR3 protein: CASSGRRKKETQYF
CDR3 length: 15; J gene: TRBJ2-6; clone size: -; V gene: TRBV6-5; D gene: -; CDR3 DNA: TGTGCCAGCAGTTACGGAAACTCTGGGGCCAACGTCCTGACTTTC; CDR3 protein: CASSYGNSGANVLTF
CDR3 length: 14; J gene: TRBJ1-3; clone size: -; V gene: TRBV29-1; D gene: TRBD1; CDR3 DNA: TGCAGCGCCATGGGACAGCTCTCTGGAAACACCATATATTTT; CDR3 protein: CSAMGQLSGNTIYF